Each of the 26 T cell receptor beta chains below was sequenced from the same sample in a study of blood T cell repertoires in COVID-19. Using immunoSEQ multiplex PCR, the repertoire was profiled, and TCRdb retains in-frame clones only, with some absent. The repertoire holds 150,000 to 200,000 clones, with more than 75% as singletons. The material sequenced was peripheral blood. The receptor source for this set is a man in his forties with active or convalescent COVID-19.

A single count supports this clone. The chain couples TRBV5-5 to TRBJ2-7, with D possibly TRBD1 on 5 matching bases. The germline V gene has CDR1 SGHKS and CDR2 YYEKEE (reference sequence). V lost 1 base to trimming and J lost 4 bases, with 12 bases between them. The CDR3 has 14 amino acids. CDR3 sequence (DNA): TGTGCCAGCAGCTTGTACCAGGGTTATTACGAGCAGTACTTC. This encodes CASSLYQGYYEQYF.

The chain has TRBV6-5 and TRBJ1-2, with 9 bases matching TRBD1. The V gene's germline CDR1 is MNHEY and CDR2 SVGAGI. CDR3 size: 15 residues. Trimming removed 6 bases from V and 5 bases from J; junction bases left unmatched: 10. The CDR3 sequence is CASRPNPGQGYGYTF. The CDR3 coding sequence is TGTGCCAGCAGACCCAACCCGGGACAGGGATATGGCTACACCTTC.

The chain employs TRBV30 and TRBJ2-1; 8 bases are shared with TRBD2. CDR3 length equals 16 residues. The V and J ends lost 0 bases and 3 bases, in that order; junction bases with no gene match: 7. Germline values: CDR1 GTSNPN, CDR2 SVGIG (reference sequence). The DNA of the CDR3 is TGTGCCTGGAGTGTGTCTGCGGGAGGCCACTACAATGAGCAGTTCTTC. Its protein is CAWSVSAGGHYNEQFF.

This clone is medium-sized (0.01 to 0.1%) within its sample. The chain has TRBV19 and TRBJ1-5; TRBD1 is a possible D gene (5 bases). CDR3 size: 13 residues. Trimming shortened V by 1 base and J by 11 bases, and 12 bases separated the two germline ends. CDR1 is LNHDA and CDR2 is SQIVND in the germline V gene (reference sequence). The CDR3 bases are TGTGCCAGTAGTATAGGGGGCGGAACAACCCAGCATTTT. As protein: CASSIGGGTTQHF.

The chain recombines TRBV7-2 with TRBJ2-7; 7 nucleotides align to TRBD1. The length of the CDR3 is 14 residues. Germline V gene sequence: CDR1 SGHTA, CDR2 FQGNSA. The J segment lost 2 bases and the V segment lost 2 bases, leaving 3 bases of the junction unmatched. The CDR3 nucleotides are TGTGCCAGCAGCTTAAGGGGGCTTACCTACGAGCAGTACTTC. Amino acids: CASSLRGLTYEQYF.

The CDR3 reads CASSEAVGLASNEQFF. The CDR3 nucleotides are TGTGCCAGCAGTGAAGCTGTCGGGCTAGCGAGCAATGAGCAGTTCTTC. The V gene is TRBV6-1, the J gene TRBJ2-1, with D maybe TRBD2 (6 bases). The CDR3 covers 16 residues. The germline V gene encodes CDR1 MNHNS and CDR2 SASEGT. V was clipped by 0 bases and J by 6 bases, with 15 bases between them.

This chain uses TRBV25-1 with TRBJ2-4; D call uncertain. Germline V lookup: CDR1 MGHDK, CDR2 SYGVNS. The V and J ends lost 4 bases and 2 bases respectively, with 9 bases between them. This CDR3 spans 14 amino acids. The CDR3 loop reads CASSVPGSKNIQYF. CDR3 DNA sequence: TGTGCCAGCAGTGTTCCGGGTTCCAAAAACATTCAGTACTTC.

As DNA, the CDR3 is TGTGCCAGCAGTTCCCGACTAGCCGGCACAGATACGCAGTATTTT. Translating gives CASSSRLAGTDTQYF. The V gene is TRBV27, the J gene TRBJ2-3; 7 nucleotides agree with TRBD2. The CDR3 totals 15 residues. V lost 4 bases, J lost 1 base, and 5 bases stayed unmatched. The germline CDR1 and CDR2 sequences are MNHEY and SMNVEV (reference sequence).

This chain joins TRBV5-1 and TRBJ2-5, with 9 bases identical to TRBD1. The CDR3 has 17 residues. CDR1 and CDR2 (germline): SGHRS, YFSETQ. The V segment lost 3 bases and the J segment 2 bases; nucleotides outside the gene matches: 11. The CDR3 here is CASSSNPGTGSQETQYF. The CDR3 DNA reads as TGCGCCAGCAGCTCCAACCCCGGGACAGGGAGTCAAGAGACCCAGTACTTC. Full variable domain (missing parts from reference TRBV5-1 and TRBJ2-5): KAGVTQTPRYLIKTRGQQVTLSCSPISGHRSVSWYQQTPGQGLQFLFEYFSETQRNKGNFPGRFSGRQFSNSRSEMNVSTLELGDSALYLCASSSNPGTGSQETQYFGPGTRLLVL.

The genes are TRBV11-2 and TRBJ1-2, with unresolved D. The V gene's germline CDR1 is SGHAT and CDR2 FQNNGV. With 2 bases removed from V and 3 bases from J, the gap between germline ends came to 13 bases. CDR3 size: 15 residues. CDR3 DNA: TGTGCCAGCAGCTTACGTCCGGGAGAGGACTATGGCTACACCTTC. The encoded protein is CASSLRPGEDYGYTF.

This chain joins TRBV6-5 and TRBJ2-2; 8 positions agree with TRBD1. The germline gives CDR1 MNHEY, CDR2 SVGAGI. The CDR3 consists of 15 residues. Germline trimming cut 4 bases from V and 7 bases from J; bases unmatched to any gene: 8. Written as DNA, the CDR3 is TGTGCCAGCAGTTCGGTCCAGGGGGCGCGCGGGGAGCTGTTTTTT. This gives the protein CASSSVQGARGELFF.

The CDR3 protein is CATSRGRTGYYEQYF. DNA for the CDR3: TGTGCCACCAGCAGAGGAAGGACAGGGTACTACGAGCAGTACTTC. The chain combines TRBV15 with TRBJ2-7; TRBD1 matches at 8 bases. The CDR3 length is 15 residues. CDR1 is LNHNV and CDR2 is YYDKDF in the germline V gene (reference sequence). The J segment lost 3 bases and the V segment lost 1 base, leaving 5 bases of the junction unmatched.

In nucleotides, the CDR3 is TGTGCCAGCAGAGGCCAGGGGAACACCGGGGAGCTGTTTTTT. It translates to CASRGQGNTGELFF. V gene TRBV6-5 combines with J gene TRBJ2-2; possible D gene TRBD1, 5 bases. Trimming stripped 6 bases from V and 1 base from J, with 9 bases between. This CDR3 has 14 amino acids. Germline V CDR1 and CDR2: MNHEY, SVGAGI.

This rearrangement joins TRBV7-9 to TRBJ2-7, with 8 bases aligning to TRBD1. CDR1 SEHNR and CDR2 FQNEAQ come from the germline V gene (reference sequence). The J segment lost 2 bases and the V segment lost 4 bases, leaving 16 bases of the junction unmatched. The CDR3 consists of 18 residues. The CDR3 bases are TGTGCCAGCAGCTATAAAATCGCCGGGACAGGCAAACCCTACGAGCAGTACTTC. Its protein is CASSYKIAGTGKPYEQYF.

The rearrangement joins TRBV9 to TRBJ2-5, with a tentative D call TRBD1 (6 bases). The CDR3 is 15 amino acids. Germline V gene sequence: CDR1 SGDLS, CDR2 YYNGEE. Trimming removed 3 bases from V and 2 bases from J, with 14 bases in between. The CDR3 spells CASSAPGHTQETQYF. CDR3 nucleotide sequence: TGTGCCAGCAGCGCACCGGGACACACGCAAGAGACCCAGTACTTC.

The chain combines TRBV28 with TRBJ2-7, with 14 bases matching TRBD2. V shed 6 bases and J 3 bases; nucleotides not matched to a gene: 7. Germline values: CDR1 MDHEN, CDR2 SYDVKM. The CDR3 has 16 amino acids. The CDR3 bases are TGTGCCAGCAGCCGCGGGACTAGCGGGAGATTCTACGAGCAGTACTTC. Its translation is CASSRGTSGRFYEQYF.

The J gene is TRBJ2-7, the V gene TRBV7-2; D is possibly TRBD1 (6 bases). CDR3 length equals 15 residues. Germline CDR1 is SGHTA and CDR2 is FQGNSA. V dropped 1 base and J dropped 0 bases, with 10 bases sitting between them. The CDR3 protein is CASSLEAGDSYEQYF. DNA for the CDR3: TGTGCCAGCAGCTTAGAGGCAGGGGACTCCTACGAGCAGTACTTC.

The J gene is TRBJ1-5, the V gene TRBV19; D gene unclear. Germline-derived CDR1 and CDR2 are LNHDA and SQIVND (reference sequence). The CDR3 runs 17 residues. V dropped 10 bases and J dropped 4 bases, with 26 bases sitting between them. The chain's CDR3 is CATRQRARSAMNQPQHF. The CDR3 DNA reads TGTGCCACAAGACAAAGAGCCAGGTCCGCTATGAATCAGCCCCAGCATTTT. The full variable domain, in which reference TRBV19 and TRBJ1-5 provide the parts outside the CDR3, is DGGITQSPKYLFRKEGQNVTLSCEQNLNHDAMYWYRQDPGQGLRLIYYSQIVNDFQKGDIAEGYSVSREKKESFPLTVTSAQKNPTAFYLCATRQRARSAMNQPQHFGDGTRLSIL.

J is TRBJ2-5 and V is TRBV2, with D perhaps matching TRBD1 (6 bases). Per the germline V gene, CDR1 is SNHLY and CDR2 is FYNNEI. The CDR3 is 14 amino acids. The ends were cut back, 5 bases at V and 14 bases at J, with 24 bases in the middle. CDR3 bases: TGTGCCAGCAGTCAACCCGCCACCGGGACATTCTCCTACTTC. Translated: CASSQPATGTFSYF. Variable domain in full (rest from reference TRBV2 and TRBJ2-5): EPEVTQTPSHQVTQMGQEVILRCVPISNHLYFYWYRQILGQKVEFLVSFYNNEISEKSEIFDDQFSVERPDGSNFTLKIRSTKLEDSAMYFCASSQPATGTFSYFGPGTRLLVL.

The V and J genes are TRBV5-1 and TRBJ1-4, with 12 nucleotides matching TRBD1. After removal of 4 bases from V and 4 bases from J, the junction contained 11 bases not matched to a gene. Germline lookup yields CDR1 SGHRS and CDR2 YFSETQ. The CDR3 has 18 residues. For the CDR3, the DNA is TGCGCCAGCAGCGAGCAGGGGACAGGGGGCGCCGGTAATGAAAAACTGTTTTTT. Protein: CASSEQGTGGAGNEKLFF.

Regarding this clone: At one boundary the junction diverges from the germline segment, which might be a read error. V and J are TRBV11-2 and TRBJ2-7; D is ambiguous. Germline V CDR1 and CDR2: SGHAT, FQNNGV. CDR3 length: 12 amino acids. The CDR3 nucleotides are TGTGCCAGCAACTTAATCGGGTACGAGCAGTACTTC. Translated, it gives CASNLIGYEQYF.

A few counts support this clone. The chain is built from TRBV15 and TRBJ2-2; tentative D call: TRBD1 (5 bases). This CDR3 is 15 amino acids long. CDR1 is LNHNV and CDR2 is YYDKDF in the germline V gene (reference sequence). Trimming pared 3 bases from V and 6 bases from J, leaving 14 bases between. CDR3 residues: CATSSAGFVAGELFF. CDR3 nucleotides: TGTGCCACCAGCAGTGCAGGGTTTGTAGCCGGGGAGCTGTTTTTT.

This clone was recorded a few times. The chain is built from TRBV28 and TRBJ1-3; D gene uncertain. The CDR3 consists of 13 residues. Looked up from germline, CDR1 is MDHEN and CDR2 is SYDVKM. V was cut by 9 bases and J by 1 base, with 10 bases left in between. CDR3 loop: CASAGFSGNTIYF. The CDR3 nucleotides are TGTGCCAGTGCCGGGTTTTCTGGAAACACCATATATTTT.

V and J are TRBV3-1 (or the pseudogene TRBV3-2) and TRBJ2-1; no firm D call. This CDR3 region has 12 residues. The germline V gene has CDR1 LGHDT and CDR2 YNNKEL (reference sequence). V dropped 8 bases and J dropped 10 bases, with 15 bases sitting between them. CDR3 sequence reads: CASSRQQWEQFF. CDR3 nucleotides: TGTGCCAGCTCCCGACAACAGTGGGAGCAGTTCTTC.

This rearrangement joins TRBV6-6 to TRBJ1-6; a weak D match, TRBD1 (6 bases). This CDR3 is 15 amino acids long. CDR1 is MNHNY, CDR2 SVGAGI, per germline (reference sequence). The ends were cut back, 6 bases at V and 3 bases at J, with 12 bases in the middle. CDR3 nucleotide sequence: TGTGCCAGCAGCTTACGGACAGACTATAATTCACCCCTCCACTTT. This codes for CASSLRTDYNSPLHF.

The chain links TRBV7-9 to TRBJ2-1; 9 bases align to TRBD1. V lost 5 bases to trimming and J lost 3 bases; unmatched junction nucleotides: 5. Per the germline V gene, CDR1 is SEHNR and CDR2 is FQNEAQ (reference sequence). The CDR3 sequence is 15 residues long. The CDR3 loop reads CASSTKTGGYNEQFF. The CDR3 bases are TGTGCCAGCAGCACTAAGACAGGGGGCTACAATGAGCAGTTCTTC.